This T cell receptor (beta chain) was recovered during a study of T cell responses to AZD1222 COVID-19 vaccine. This table comes from immunoSEQ multiplex PCR, and its TCRdb copy is limited to in-frame clones, with some not included. The table lists tens of thousands of clones, 90% of them singletons. This clone has a handful of counts. The germline V gene has CDR1 SNHLY and CDR2 FYNNEI. The CDR3 sequence is 15 residues long. V dropped 4 bases and J dropped 6; count of bases not matched to a gene: 8. The receptor was isolated from an adult in good health. The genes are TRBV2 and TRBJ1-5; 8 bases align to TRBD1. The sample here was peripheral blood, taken on day 0 of AZD1222 vaccination. CDR3 bases: TGTGCCAGCAGTGCGGACAGGGAGGTTTTTCAGCCCCAGCATTTT. Amino acids: CASSADREVFQPQHF.